One and the same sample provided the 8 T cell receptor beta chains below, sequenced in a study of blood T cell repertoires in COVID-19. The repertoire was sequenced with immunoSEQ multiplex PCR; TCRdb's copy has only in-frame clones and lacks some. In the table there are about 140,000 clones, 88% of which are singletons. Sequenced input: peripheral blood. These receptors were obtained from a human donor with COVID-19, enrolled during active disease. The donor label of this sample is uncertain.

This chain uses TRBV19 with TRBJ1-5, with a possible D match to TRBD1 (5 bases). Germline CDR1 is LNHDA and CDR2 is SQIVND (reference sequence). Trimming removed 7 bases from V and 0 bases from J, with 16 bases in between. The CDR3 covers 16 residues. CDR3 sequence reads: CASTHPGAVSNQPQHF. DNA of the CDR3: TGTGCCAGTACCCACCCTGGGGCAGTTAGCAATCAGCCCCAGCATTTT.

The J gene is TRBJ1-1, the V gene TRBV6-5, with D hard to call. Trimming stripped 4 bases from V and 1 base from J, with 7 bases between. Germline V CDR1 and CDR2: MNHEY, SVGAGI. The CDR3 spans 13 residues. In nucleotides, the CDR3 is TGTGCCAGCAGTTTGGAGGGGAACACTGAAGCTTTCTTT. Protein: CASSLEGNTEAFF.

The chain recombines TRBV11-2 with TRBJ1-5; 8 nucleotides line up with TRBD1. Germline V gene data show CDR1 as SGHAT and CDR2 as FQNNGV. The junction had 4 bases not matched to a gene; V was cut back by 4 bases and J by 2 bases. The CDR3 has 15 residues. CDR3 nucleotides: TGTGCCAGCAGCTCGACAGGGGTTGGCAATCAGCCCCAGCATTTT. Amino acids: CASSSTGVGNQPQHF.

This chain connects TRBV5-1 to TRBJ1-6, with D maybe TRBD1 (6 bases). Germline V gene sequence: CDR1 SGHRS, CDR2 YFSETQ. There are 15 residues in the CDR3. The V gene lost 2 bases and the J gene lost 7 bases, with 13 bases spanning the gap. The CDR3 is CASSFGGAANSPLHF. The DNA of the CDR3 is TGCGCCAGCAGCTTCGGGGGGGCCGCCAATTCACCCCTCCACTTT.

V usage is TRBV11-2 and J usage is TRBJ2-2, with TRBD1 as a possible D gene (5 bases). Looked up from germline, CDR1 is SGHAT and CDR2 is FQNNGV. V was shortened by 3 bases and J by 6 bases, with 14 bases between the two germline ends. The CDR3 is 15 amino acids. This CDR3 is CASSFDRAAAGELFF. DNA for the CDR3: TGTGCCAGCAGCTTCGACAGAGCAGCCGCCGGGGAGCTGTTTTTT. Together with reference TRBV11-2 and TRBJ2-2, the CDR3 gives the full variable domain: EAGVAQSPRYKIIEKRQSVAFWCNPISGHATLYWYQQILGQGPKLLIQFQNNGVVDDSQLPKDRFSAERLKGVDSTLKIQPAKLEDSAVYLCASSFDRAAAGELFFGEGSRLTVL.

The chain has TRBV19 and TRBJ2-2; D perhaps matches TRBD2 (5 bases). V shed 3 bases and J shed 6 bases, with 8 bases lying between them. The CDR3 has 13 amino acids. Germline V gene sequence: CDR1 LNHDA, CDR2 SQIVND (reference sequence). In DNA, the CDR3 is TGTGCCAGTAGTATGGGCGGGCCCGGGGAGCTGTTTTTT. This codes for CASSMGGPGELFF.

In its sample, this clone was seen a few times. The CDR3 reads CASSPTQREFRDEQFF. DNA of the CDR3: TGTGCCAGCAGCCCCACCCAGCGGGAGTTTAGGGATGAGCAGTTCTTC. The chain uses TRBV11-2 and TRBJ2-1, with 8 bases fitting TRBD2. This CDR3 has 16 amino acids. CDR1 and CDR2 (germline): SGHAT, FQNNGV. V trimming: 5 bases; J trimming: 8 bases; junction bases outside the gene matches: 14.

The chain links TRBV19 to TRBJ1-5; D is possibly TRBD1 (6 bases). Germline CDR1 is LNHDA and CDR2 is SQIVND (reference sequence). The germline V and J ends were trimmed by 6 bases and 2 bases, with 17 bases remaining between them. The length of the CDR3 is 16 residues. CDR3 DNA: TGTGCCAGTAGGGGATTCCAGGGGACGGGCAATCAGCCCCAGCATTTT. This encodes CASRGFQGTGNQPQHF.